Included here is one T cell receptor beta chain sequence, with context. Method: immunoSEQ multiplex PCR; TCRdb's copy keeps in-frame clones and lacks some. This table holds about 190,000 clones, 80% to 90% found once. The sample originates from a study of blood T cell repertoires in COVID-19. This CDR3 spans 13 amino acids. Per the germline V gene, CDR1 is LGHDT and CDR2 is YNNKEL (reference sequence). V was trimmed by 0 bases and J by 9 bases, leaving 10 bases between them. This TCR was sampled from a man aged 30-40 years with acute or convalescent COVID-19. V usage is TRBV3-1 (or the pseudogene TRBV3-2) and J usage is TRBJ2-3, with D possibly being TRBD2 (6 bases). The material sequenced was peripheral blood. The CDR3 coding sequence is TGTGCCAGCAGCCAAGAAGGAGGGAGCACGCAGTATTTT. Amino acid sequence: CASSQEGGSTQYF.